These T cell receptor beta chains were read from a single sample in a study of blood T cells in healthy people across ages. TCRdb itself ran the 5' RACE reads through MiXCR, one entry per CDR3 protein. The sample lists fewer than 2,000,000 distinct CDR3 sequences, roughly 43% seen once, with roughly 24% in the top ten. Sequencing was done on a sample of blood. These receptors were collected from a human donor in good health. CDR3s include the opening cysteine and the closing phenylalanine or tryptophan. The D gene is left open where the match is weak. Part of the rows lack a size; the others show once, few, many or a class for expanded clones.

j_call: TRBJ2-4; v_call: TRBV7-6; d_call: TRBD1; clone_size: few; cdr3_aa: CASSRPGGVQYF; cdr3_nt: TGTGCCAGCAGCCGGCCAGGGGGAGTGCAGTACTTC
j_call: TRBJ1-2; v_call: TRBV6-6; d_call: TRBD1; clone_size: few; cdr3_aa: CASRAGGAGYGYTF; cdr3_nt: TGTGCCAGCAGGGCAGGGGGAGCGGGGTATGGCTACACCTTC
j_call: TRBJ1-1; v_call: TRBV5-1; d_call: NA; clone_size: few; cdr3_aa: CASSRLGGTEAFF; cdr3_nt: TGCGCCAGCAGCCGACTGGGGGGAACTGAAGCTTTCTTT
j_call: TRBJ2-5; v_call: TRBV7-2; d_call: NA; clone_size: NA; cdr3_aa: CASSLVGGFQQETQYF; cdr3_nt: TGTGCCAGCAGCTTAGTAGGGGGGTTTCAACAAGAGACCCAGTACTTC
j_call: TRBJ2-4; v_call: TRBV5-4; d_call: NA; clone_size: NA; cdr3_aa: CASSSEPMGNIQYF; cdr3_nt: TGTGCCAGCAGCTCGGAGCCTATGGGAAACATTCAGTACTTC
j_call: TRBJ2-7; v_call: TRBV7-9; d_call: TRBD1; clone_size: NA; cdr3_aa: CASSQGGRDYEQYF; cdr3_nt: TGTGCCAGCAGCCAAGGGGGCAGGGACTACGAGCAGTACTTC
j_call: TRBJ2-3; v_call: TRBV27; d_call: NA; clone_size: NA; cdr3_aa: CATSDWDSTDTQYF; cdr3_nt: TGTGCCACTTCGGACTGGGATAGCACAGATACGCAGTATTTT
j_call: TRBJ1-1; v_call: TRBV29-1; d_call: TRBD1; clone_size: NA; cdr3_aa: CSVRRDSWNTEAFF; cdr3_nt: TGCAGCGTCCGCAGGGACAGCTGGAACACTGAAGCTTTCTTT
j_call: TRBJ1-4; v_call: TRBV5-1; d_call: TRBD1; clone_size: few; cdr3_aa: CASSPTLQGAGEKLFF; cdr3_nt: TGCGCCAGCAGCCCGACCTTACAGGGGGCTGGTGAAAAACTGTTTTTT
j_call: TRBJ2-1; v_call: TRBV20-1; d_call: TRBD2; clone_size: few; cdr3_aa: CSAKALSGGSGIEQFF; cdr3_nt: TGCAGTGCTAAGGCCCTGAGCGGGGGTTCGGGGATTGAGCAGTTCTTC
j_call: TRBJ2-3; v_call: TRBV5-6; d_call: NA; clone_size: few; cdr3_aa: CASSGDRGGDTQYF; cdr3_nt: TGTGCCAGCAGCGGTGATCGGGGTGGAGATACGCAGTATTTT
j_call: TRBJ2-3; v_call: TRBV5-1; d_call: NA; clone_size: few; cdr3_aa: CASSPNWDLRTDTQYF; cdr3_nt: TGCGCCAGCAGCCCGAACTGGGACCTCCGCACAGATACGCAGTATTTT